Listed here is a single TCR beta chain. The sample belongs to a study of blood T cell repertoires in COVID-19. About the study: T cells, B-cell-depleted T cells, or PBMCs supplied cDNA or gDNA.

Original analysis: Amplification of reference gene primers provided the estimated nucleated cell counts. Sequencing was performed with immunoSEQ multiplex PCR; in TCRdb, only in-frame clones are kept and a portion is missing. D and trimming come from the DNA, and the V and J calls and clone size come from that table. The data contain 52,000 or so clones, 78% of them singletons. CDR1 SNHLY and CDR2 FYNNEI come from the germline V gene. The CDR3 has 13 amino acids. V gave up 7 bases and J gave up 9 bases, with 16 bases separating them. The sequence was obtained from a human donor in a cohort sampled during active COVID-19. Sequencing was carried out using peripheral blood. V gene TRBV2 combines with J gene TRBJ1-5, with D maybe TRBD1 (5 bases). DNA of the CDR3: TGTGCCAGCACTGGAGGGGAAGTCGCGCCCCAGCATTTT. Translating it yields CASTGGEVAPQHF.